The 21 T cell receptor beta chains given below trace back to one sample, sequenced in a study of shared clonotypes between healthy human individuals. The method was immunoSEQ multiplex PCR; TCRdb's version includes in-frame clones alone and lacks a portion of them. Of approximately 710,000 clones listed, 90% are singletons. What was sequenced was memory CD8+ T cells from PBMCs. Documented subset: CD45RO+ cells pooled with CCR7-negative TemRA cells. The receptor source for this set is a man between 18 and 35 years old in good health. Some clones in this sample may be carry-over from other donors' samples.

CDR3 nucleotides: TGTGCCAGCAGTTCCGGAGTGTGGCAGCCCCAGCATTTT. It encodes CASSSGVWQPQHF. The genes are TRBV27 and TRBJ1-5, with D unresolved. V shed 4 bases and J shed 7 bases, with 11 bases lying between them. The germline V gene has CDR1 MNHEY and CDR2 SMNVEV (reference sequence). This CDR3 region has 13 residues.

This clone was picked up a small number of times. The rearrangement joins TRBV6-4 to TRBJ2-1; 12 bases line up with TRBD2. The CDR3 sequence is 15 residues long. The ends lost 3 bases at V and 3 bases at J; junction bases unmatched: 0. The germline gives CDR1 MRHNA, CDR2 SNTAGT. DNA for the CDR3: TGTGCCAGCAGTGAGACTAGCGGGGGCTACAATGAGCAGTTCTTC. It codes for CASSETSGGYNEQFF.

This chain connects TRBV7-9 to TRBJ2-7; D might be TRBD1 (6 bases). The CDR3 is 16 amino acids. CDR1 SEHNR and CDR2 FQNEAQ come from the germline V gene (reference sequence). Trimming took off 3 bases at V and 3 bases at J, with 18 bases between the two ends. Here the CDR3 reads CASSLGSSGRGYEQYF. The CDR3 bases are TGTGCCAGCAGCTTGGGGAGTTCGGGCAGGGGCTACGAGCAGTACTTC.

The rearrangement uses TRBV4-2 and TRBJ1-4; 7 bases are shared with TRBD1. The germline V gene encodes CDR1 LGHNA and CDR2 YNFKEQ. V lost 2 bases, J lost 6 bases, and 6 bases stayed unmatched. The CDR3 has 15 residues. CDR3 DNA sequence: TGTGCCAGCAGCCAAAGAGACAGGGAGGATGAAAAACTGTTTTTT. Its protein product is CASSQRDREDEKLFF.

The CDR3 sequence: CASTRDRFYEQYF. As DNA, the CDR3 is TGTGCCAGCACCCGGGACAGATTCTACGAGCAGTACTTC. The chain combines TRBV5-3 with TRBJ2-7; the match to TRBD1 covers 7 bases. TRBV5-3 is designated an ORF whose function remains uncertain. J gave up 3 bases and V 8 bases, and 8 bases lay outside the gene matches. The CDR3 covers 13 residues.

V is TRBV27 and J is TRBJ2-1; D might be TRBD2 (6 bases). CDR3 length: 14 residues. V shed 8 bases and J shed 7 bases, with 18 bases lying between them. Germline V gene sequence: CDR1 MNHEY, CDR2 SMNVEV (reference sequence). CDR3 bases: TGTGCCAGCGGAGGGTTGGGCGTCGGAAATGAGCAGTTCTTC. It codes for CASGGLGVGNEQFF.

V is TRBV14 and J is TRBJ1-1, with 7 bases fitting TRBD1. This CDR3 has 15 residues. J was trimmed by 8 bases and V by 2 bases; bases with no gene match: 11. In germline, CDR1 is SGHDN, CDR2 FVKESK. CDR3 bases: TGTGCCAGCAGCCAAATCCGACAGGGAGGGACCGAAGCTTTCTTT. Translating it yields CASSQIRQGGTEAFF. Variable domain in full (rest from reference TRBV14 and TRBJ1-1): EAGVTQFPSHSVIEKGQTVTLRCDPISGHDNLYWYRRVMGKEIKFLLHFVKESKQDESGMPNNRFLAERTGGTYSTLKVQPAELEDSGVYFCASSQIRQGGTEAFFGQGTRLTVV.

The chain carries TRBV6-1 and TRBJ2-7; 7 bases map to TRBD1. The CDR3 is 13 residues long. Germline V lookup: CDR1 MNHNS, CDR2 SASEGT. V lost 6 bases to trimming and J lost 7 bases; unmatched junction nucleotides: 9. CDR3 DNA: TGTGCCAGCAGCCTCGGACAGGCCGGGGAGCAGTACTTC. It encodes CASSLGQAGEQYF.

The chain links TRBV10-3 to TRBJ1-1; 9 nucleotides align to TRBD1. With 7 bases clipped from V and 0 bases from J, the junction kept 15 bases outside the gene matches. The germline V gene has CDR1 ENHRY and CDR2 SYGVKD. The CDR3 contains 18 residues. CDR3 coding DNA: TGTGCCATCACCAATGGACCCGGGACAGGGTTCATGAACACTGAAGCTTTCTTT. This translates into CAITNGPGTGFMNTEAFF.

The rearrangement links TRBV27 to TRBJ2-3, with TRBD1 matching 10 bases. This CDR3 has 16 residues. V lost 5 bases, J lost 4 bases, and 9 bases stayed unmatched. Germline CDR1 MNHEY, CDR2 SMNVEV (reference sequence). In DNA form, the CDR3 reads TGTGCCAGCAGTCCACTCCGGGACAGGGGCCCAGATACGCAGTATTTT. Its translation is CASSPLRDRGPDTQYF.

This rearrangement joins TRBV28 to TRBJ1-5; D remains ambiguous. Germline V gives CDR1 MDHEN, CDR2 SYDVKM. This CDR3 is built from 15 residues. Trimming left V 1 base short and J 0 bases short, with 7 bases between. CDR3 in amino acids: CASSLSRYSNQPQHF. As DNA, the CDR3 is TGTGCCAGCAGTTTATCTCGGTATAGCAATCAGCCCCAGCATTTT.

CDR3 amino acids: CASSLDPGQTIHQPQHF. CDR3 sequence (DNA): TGTGCCAGCAGCTTAGATCCGGGGCAGACTATACATCAGCCCCAGCATTTT. The V and J genes are TRBV11-3 and TRBJ1-5; D possibly corresponds to TRBD1 (5 bases). Deletions cut 0 bases from V and 5 bases from J, with 17 bases between. The CDR3 totals 17 residues. The V gene's germline CDR1 is SGHNT and CDR2 YENEEA.

V usage is TRBV28 and J usage is TRBJ2-7, with a tentative D call TRBD2 (8 bases). V lost 8 bases, J lost 4 bases, and 27 bases lay in between. Looked up from germline, CDR1 is MDHEN and CDR2 is SYDVKM. This CDR3 spans 17 amino acids. As DNA, the CDR3 is TGTGCCAGCCTGGGGACAGCGATGGAGCGGGGGCGGTACGAGCAGTACTTC. Its translation: CASLGTAMERGRYEQYF.

The chain employs TRBV28 and TRBJ2-3; the match to TRBD1 covers 7 bases. Trimming removed 5 bases from V and 3 bases from J; junction bases left unmatched: 5. This CDR3 is 14 amino acids long. CDR1 is MDHEN, CDR2 SYDVKM, per germline. The CDR3 protein is CASSGDRSTDTQYF. The CDR3 DNA reads TGTGCCAGCAGTGGGGACAGATCGACAGATACGCAGTATTTT.

The chain couples TRBV7-2 to TRBJ1-2, with D unresolved. Trimming removed 9 bases from V and 7 bases from J, with 9 bases in between. This CDR3 comprises 10 residues. The V gene's germline CDR1 is SGHTA and CDR2 FQGNSA. This CDR3 reads CARPWVGYTF. CDR3 DNA sequence: TGTGCCAGACCCTGGGTTGGCTACACCTTC.

The chain recombines TRBV28 with TRBJ1-6, with D possibly TRBD1 on 5 matching bases. The germline V gene has CDR1 MDHEN and CDR2 SYDVKM. The CDR3 is 15 amino acids. V was trimmed by 2 bases and J by 8 bases, leaving 13 bases between them. CDR3 amino acids: CASSLRWGDYSPLHF. In nucleotides, the CDR3 is TGTGCCAGCAGTTTACGGTGGGGCGATTATTCACCCCTCCACTTT. The complete variable domain, with remaining parts taken from reference TRBV28 and TRBJ1-6, reads DVKVTQSSRYLVKRTGEKVFLECVQDMDHENMFWYRQDPGLGLRLIYFSYDVKMKEKGDIPEGYSVSREKKERFSLILESASTNQTSMYLCASSLRWGDYSPLHFGNGTRLTVT.

Notes on this clone: At one boundary the junction diverges from the germline segment, which might be a read error. The chain has TRBV4-2 and TRBJ2-1; D possibly corresponds to TRBD2 (6 bases). CDR1 and CDR2 (germline): LGHNA, YNFKEQ. The CDR3 is made up of 15 amino acids. CDR3 nucleotides: TGTGCCAGCAGCCACCTCCGGGACTCCTCCAATGAGCAGTTCTTC. Its protein product is CASSHLRDSSNEQFF.

The rearrangement joins TRBV28 to TRBJ1-2; D unresolved. Trimming stripped 8 bases from V and 5 bases from J, with 21 bases between. CDR1 and CDR2 (germline): MDHEN, SYDVKM. The CDR3 extends over 15 amino acids. CDR3 sequence: CASEGRNPPTYGYTF. CDR3 coding DNA: TGTGCCAGCGAGGGTCGGAATCCGCCGACGTATGGCTACACCTTC.

The J gene is TRBJ2-7, the V gene TRBV5-1, with 8 bases fitting TRBD1. The CDR3 extends over 12 amino acids. Trimming at V came to 7 bases and at J to 5 bases, leaving 5 bases not matched to a gene. CDR1 and CDR2 (germline): SGHRS, YFSETQ. The CDR3 loop is CASRTGNNEQYF. Written as DNA, the CDR3 is TGCGCCAGCCGGACAGGGAACAACGAGCAGTACTTC.

This chain joins TRBV21-1 and TRBJ1-1. TRBV21-1 is flagged as a pseudogene. The CDR3 is 9 residues long. CDR3 amino acids: CARNTEAFF. CDR3 coding DNA: TGTGCCAGAAACACTGAAGCTTTCTTT.

The V and J genes are TRBV19 and TRBJ1-1; no clear D. Trimming left V 3 bases short and J 1 base short, with 6 bases between. There are 13 residues in the CDR3. Germline V gene data show CDR1 as LNHDA and CDR2 as SQIVND (reference sequence). The CDR3 bases are TGTGCCAGTAGTATTAGTAAGAACACTGAAGCTTTCTTT. Translated, it gives CASSISKNTEAFF.